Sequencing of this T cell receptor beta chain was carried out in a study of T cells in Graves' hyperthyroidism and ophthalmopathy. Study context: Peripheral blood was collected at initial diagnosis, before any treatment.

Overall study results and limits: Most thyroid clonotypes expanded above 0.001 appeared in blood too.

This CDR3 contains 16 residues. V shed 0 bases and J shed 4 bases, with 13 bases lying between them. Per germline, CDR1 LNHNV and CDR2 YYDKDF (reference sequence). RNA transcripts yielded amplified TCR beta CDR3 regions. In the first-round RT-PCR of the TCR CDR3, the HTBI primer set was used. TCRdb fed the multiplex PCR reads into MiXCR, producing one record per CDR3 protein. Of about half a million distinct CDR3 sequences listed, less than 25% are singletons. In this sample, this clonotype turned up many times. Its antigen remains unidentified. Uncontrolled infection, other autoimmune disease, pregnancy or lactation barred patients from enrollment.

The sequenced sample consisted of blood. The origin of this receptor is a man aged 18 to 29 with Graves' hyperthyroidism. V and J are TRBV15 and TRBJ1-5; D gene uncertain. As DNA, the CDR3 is TGTGCCACCAGCAGAGATCGGCTGACCCTTAATCAGCCCCAGCATTTT. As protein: CATSRDRLTLNQPQHF.